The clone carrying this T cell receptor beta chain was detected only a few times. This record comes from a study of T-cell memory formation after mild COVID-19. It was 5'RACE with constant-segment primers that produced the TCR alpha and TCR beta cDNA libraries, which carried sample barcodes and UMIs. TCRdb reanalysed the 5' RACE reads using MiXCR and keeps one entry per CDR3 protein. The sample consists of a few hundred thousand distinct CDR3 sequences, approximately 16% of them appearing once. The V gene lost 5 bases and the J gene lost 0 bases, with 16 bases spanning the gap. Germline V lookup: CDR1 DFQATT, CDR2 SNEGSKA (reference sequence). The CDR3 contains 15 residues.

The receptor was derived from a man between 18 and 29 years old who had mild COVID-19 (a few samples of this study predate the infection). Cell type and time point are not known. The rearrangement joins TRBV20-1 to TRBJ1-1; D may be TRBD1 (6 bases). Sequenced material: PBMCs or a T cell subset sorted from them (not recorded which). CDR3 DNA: TGCAGTGCTGGGGGCGGGGGCCTCATGAACACTGAAGCTTTCTTT. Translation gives CSAGGGGLMNTEAFF.